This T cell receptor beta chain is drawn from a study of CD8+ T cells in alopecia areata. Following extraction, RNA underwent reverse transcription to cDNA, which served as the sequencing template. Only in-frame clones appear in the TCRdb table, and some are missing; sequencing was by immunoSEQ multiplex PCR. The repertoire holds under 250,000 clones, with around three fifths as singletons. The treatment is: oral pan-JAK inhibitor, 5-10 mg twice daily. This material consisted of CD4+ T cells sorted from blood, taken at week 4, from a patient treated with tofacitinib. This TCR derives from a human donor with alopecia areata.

The DNA of the CDR3 is TGTGCCAGCAGCGCAGGGACTAGCGGCCTCCAAGAGACCCAGTACTTC. Its translation is CASSAGTSGLQETQYF. The rearrangement links TRBV9 to TRBJ2-5; 11 positions agree with TRBD2. Trimming cost V 3 bases and J 1 base; bases outside gene matches: 5. The germline V gene has CDR1 SGDLS and CDR2 YYNGEE. This CDR3 is built from 16 residues.